This T cell receptor (beta chain) was observed in a study of blood T cell repertoires in COVID-19. As for the study in general: The United States, Italy and Spain were the sources of the acute and convalescent COVID-19 samples. PBMCs, B-cell-depleted T cells, or T cells provided the cDNA or gDNA that made up the material.

How the authors handled the data: Nucleated cell counts were estimated from reference gene primer amplification. Assay: immunoSEQ multiplex PCR; the TCRdb copy retains only in-frame clones and omits some. V, J and clone size are taken as reported in that table, and D and trimming were inferred from the DNA itself. The table lists about 340,000 clones, around 82% of them singletons. V gave up 4 bases and J gave up 8 bases, with 14 bases separating them. From germline, CDR1 is LGHNA and CDR2 YNFKEQ. This CDR3 spans 14 amino acids. Sequenced sample: peripheral blood. The rearrangement links TRBV4-2 to TRBJ1-4; D not certain. This TCR came from a man younger than 40 with active or convalescent COVID-19. CDR3 nucleotides: TGTGCCAGCAGCCCGCCTTCAACCCAGGAAAAACTGTTTTTT. It codes for CASSPPSTQEKLFF.